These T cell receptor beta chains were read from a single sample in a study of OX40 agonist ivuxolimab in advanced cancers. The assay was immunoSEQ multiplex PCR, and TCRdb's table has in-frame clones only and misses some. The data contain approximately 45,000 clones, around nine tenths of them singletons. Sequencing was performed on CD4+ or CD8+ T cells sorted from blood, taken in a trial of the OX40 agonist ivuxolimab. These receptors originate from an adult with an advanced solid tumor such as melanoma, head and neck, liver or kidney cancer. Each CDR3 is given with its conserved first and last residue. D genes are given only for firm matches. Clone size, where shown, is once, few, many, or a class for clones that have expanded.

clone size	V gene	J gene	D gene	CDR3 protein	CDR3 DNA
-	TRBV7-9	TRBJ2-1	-	CASSARLATYNEQFF	TGTGCCAGCAGCGCCCGTCTAGCGACCTACAATGAGCAGTTCTTC
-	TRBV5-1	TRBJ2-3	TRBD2	CASSFTSGSDTQYF	TGCGCCAGCAGCTTTACTAGCGGCTCAGATACGCAGTATTTT
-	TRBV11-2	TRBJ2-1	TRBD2	CASSPHLAGYNEQFF	TGTGCCAGCAGCCCGCACCTAGCGGGCTACAATGAGCAGTTCTTC
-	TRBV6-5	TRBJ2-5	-	CASRLGAGSQETQYF	TGTGCCAGCAGGCTGGGTGCGGGATCCCAAGAGACCCAGTACTTC
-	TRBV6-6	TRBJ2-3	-	CASSYSTGDTQYF	TGTGCCAGCAGTTACTCGACCGGAGATACGCAGTATTTT
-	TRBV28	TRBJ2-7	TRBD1	CASKTGTTLGEQYF	TGTGCCAGCAAGACAGGGACCACCCTCGGCGAGCAGTACTTC
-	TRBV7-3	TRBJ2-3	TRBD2	CASSWRGSGSSDTQYF	TGTGCCAGCAGCTGGAGGGGTAGCGGGAGTTCTGATACGCAGTATTTT
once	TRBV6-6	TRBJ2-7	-	CASSPSGGPYEQYF	TGTGCCAGCAGCCCCTCGGGGGGCCCCTACGAGCAGTACTTC
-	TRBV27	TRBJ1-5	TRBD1	CASSPGTGVDQPQHF	TGTGCCAGCAGTCCCGGGACAGGGGTTGATCAGCCCCAGCATTTT
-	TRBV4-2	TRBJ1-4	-	CASSQGSGAPYEKLFF	TGTGCCAGCAGCCAGGGCTCCGGGGCCCCTTATGAAAAACTGTTTTTT
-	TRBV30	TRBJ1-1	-	CAWKVTENTEAFF	TGTGCCTGGAAGGTAACGGAGAACACTGAAGCTTTCTTT
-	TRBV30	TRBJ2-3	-	CAWSVSTYTQYF	TGTGCCTGGAGTGTCTCTACTTATACGCAGTATTTT
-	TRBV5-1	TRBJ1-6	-	CASSPDSNSPLHF	TGCGCCAGCAGCCCTGACAGTAATTCACCCCTCCACTTT
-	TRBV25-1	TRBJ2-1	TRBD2	CASSEIRTSFDEQFF	TGTGCCAGCAGTGAAATAAGGACTAGTTTTGATGAGCAGTTCTTC
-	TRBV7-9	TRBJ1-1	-	CASSLQGNMNTEAFF	TGTGCCAGCAGCTTACAAGGGAACATGAACACTGAAGCTTTCTTT
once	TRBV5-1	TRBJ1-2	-	CASSLTRTNYGYTF	TGCGCCAGCAGCTTAACCAGAACTAACTATGGCTACACCTTC
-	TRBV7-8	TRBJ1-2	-	CASSAGETYGYTF	TGTGCCAGCAGCGCGGGAGAGACCTATGGCTACACCTTC
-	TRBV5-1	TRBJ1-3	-	CASGPPGNTIYF	TGCGCCAGCGGTCCCCCTGGAAACACCATATATTTT
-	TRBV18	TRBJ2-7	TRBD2	CASSPPAGAAYEQYF	TGTGCCAGCTCACCACCCGCGGGAGCAGCCTACGAGCAGTACTTC
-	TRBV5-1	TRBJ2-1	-	CASSLDSSVSYNEQFF	TGCGCCAGCAGCTTAGATAGTTCAGTCTCCTACAATGAGCAGTTCTTC
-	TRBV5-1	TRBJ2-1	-	CASSYGGPYNEQFF	TGCGCCAGCAGCTATGGGGGGCCCTACAATGAGCAGTTCTTC
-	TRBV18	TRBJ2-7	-	CASSPPVRTGFHEQYF	TGTGCCAGCTCACCACCGGTTCGAACAGGCTTCCACGAGCAGTACTTC
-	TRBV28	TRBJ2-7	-	CASSLGYEQYF	TGTGCCAGCAGTTTGGGGTACGAGCAGTACTTC
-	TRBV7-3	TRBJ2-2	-	CASSQRSASNTGELFF	TGTGCCAGCAGCCAAAGGTCGGCTTCGAACACCGGGGAGCTGTTTTTT
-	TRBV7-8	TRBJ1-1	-	CASSSLRGNTEAFF	TGTGCCAGCAGCTCCTTAAGGGGGAACACTGAAGCTTTCTTT
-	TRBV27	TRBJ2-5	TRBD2	CASSLSVNSGRAQTQYF	TGTGCCAGCAGTTTATCGGTGAACAGCGGGAGGGCGCAGACCCAGTACTTC
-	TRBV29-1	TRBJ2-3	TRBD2	CSVDGGGGDTQYF	TGCAGCGTTGATGGCGGGGGAGGAGATACGCAGTATTTT
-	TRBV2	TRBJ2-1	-	CASSADSNEQFF	TGTGCCAGCAGCGCCGACTCCAATGAGCAGTTCTTC
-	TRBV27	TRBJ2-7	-	CASSPLVGGPYEQYF	TGTGCCAGCAGTCCCCTCGTGGGAGGACCCTACGAGCAGTACTTC
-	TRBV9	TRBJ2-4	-	CASSAQGGVDIQYF	TGTGCCAGCAGCGCCCAAGGGGGGGTGGACATTCAGTACTTC
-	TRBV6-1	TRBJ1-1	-	CASIGGHTEAFF	TGTGCCAGCATAGGCGGACACACTGAAGCTTTCTTT
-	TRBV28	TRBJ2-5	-	CASSLLSATRKETQYF	TGTGCCAGCAGTTTACTCTCCGCCACCCGGAAAGAGACCCAGTACTTC
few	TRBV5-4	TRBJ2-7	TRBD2	CASSLGLSSGGTEQYF	TGTGCCAGCAGCTTGGGGTTGTCCAGCGGGGGGACGGAGCAGTACTTC
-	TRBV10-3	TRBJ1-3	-	CAISEAAGNTIYF	TGTGCCATCAGTGAGGCGGCTGGAAACACCATATATTTT
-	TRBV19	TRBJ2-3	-	CASSTAGSSTDTQYF	TGTGCCAGTAGTACCGCAGGGTCTAGCACAGATACGCAGTATTTT
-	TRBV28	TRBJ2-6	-	CAAEAGSGANVLTF	TGTGCCGCGGAAGCAGGTTCTGGGGCCAACGTCCTGACTTTC
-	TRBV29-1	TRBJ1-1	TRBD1	CSAGQGATEAFF	TGCAGCGCTGGACAGGGGGCGACTGAAGCTTTCTTT
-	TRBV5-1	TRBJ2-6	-	CASSLSSGANVLTF	TGCGCCAGCAGCTTAAGCTCTGGGGCCAACGTCCTGACTTTC
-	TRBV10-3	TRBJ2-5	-	CAISESTPGRETQYF	TGTGCCATCAGTGAGTCGACTCCAGGCCGGGAGACCCAGTACTTC
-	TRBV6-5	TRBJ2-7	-	CASRPRGGGYEQYF	TGTGCCAGCAGGCCTCGAGGGGGAGGTTACGAGCAGTACTTC
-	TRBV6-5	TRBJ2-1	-	CASSYSVLYNEQFF	TGTGCCAGCAGTTACTCGGTCCTATACAATGAGCAGTTCTTC
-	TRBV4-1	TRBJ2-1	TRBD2	CASRGLGGRVYNEQFF	TGCGCCAGCAGAGGTCTGGGCGGGAGGGTCTACAATGAGCAGTTCTTC
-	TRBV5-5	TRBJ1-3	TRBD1	CASSLQGQGLGNTIYF	TGTGCCAGCAGCTTGCAAGGACAGGGGCTTGGAAACACCATATATTTT
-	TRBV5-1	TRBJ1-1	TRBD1	CASSKGQVMANTEAFF	TGCGCCAGTTCTAAGGGACAGGTGATGGCGAACACTGAAGCTTTCTTT
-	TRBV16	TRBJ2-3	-	CASSQPETDTQYF	TGTGCCAGCAGCCAACCGGAGACCGATACGCAGTATTTT
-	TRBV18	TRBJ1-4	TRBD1	CASSPRTGDNEKLFF	TGTGCCAGCTCACCGAGGACAGGGGATAATGAAAAACTGTTTTTT
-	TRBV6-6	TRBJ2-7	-	CASRKSWSSYEQYF	TGTGCCAGCCGCAAATCGTGGAGCTCCTACGAGCAGTACTTC
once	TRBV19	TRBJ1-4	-	CASRVEQTSVKLFF	TGTGCCAGCCGGGTGGAACAGACTTCGGTAAAACTGTTTTTT
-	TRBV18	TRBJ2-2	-	CASSFFRVRLNTGELFF	TGTGCCAGCTCATTCTTCCGGGTCCGCCTTAACACCGGGGAGCTGTTTTTT
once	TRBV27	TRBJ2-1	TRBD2	CASSPRLARVGEQFF	TGTGCCAGCAGTCCAAGACTAGCGCGGGTCGGTGAGCAGTTCTTC
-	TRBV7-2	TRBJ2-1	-	CASSLWDNNEQFF	TGTGCCAGCAGCTTATGGGACAACAATGAGCAGTTCTTC
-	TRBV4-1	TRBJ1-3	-	CASNTEARRGNTIYF	TGCGCCAGCAATACAGAAGCTCGGCGGGGAAACACCATATATTTT
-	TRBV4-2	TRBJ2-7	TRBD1	CASSQDPGQFPSYEQYF	TGTGCCAGCAGCCAAGATCCGGGACAGTTTCCCTCCTACGAGCAGTACTTC